These T cell receptor beta chains were read from a single sample in a study of OX40 agonist ivuxolimab in advanced cancers. Clones were read by immunoSEQ multiplex PCR, and TCRdb kept only the in-frame ones, dropping some. The profile shows about 100,000 clones, 91% of them singletons. The sample in question was CD4+ or CD8+ T cells sorted from blood, obtained in a trial of the OX40 agonist ivuxolimab. The receptors here all came from an adult with an advanced solid tumor such as melanoma, head and neck, liver or kidney cancer. Both conserved end residues are part of each CDR3. A D gene is named only where the DNA matches it firmly. Rows give clone size only sometimes, using once, few, many, or a class for an expanded clone.

cdr3_aa: CASSLGSSGYEQYF
cdr3_nt: TGTGCCAGCAGCTTAGGCTCTAGCGGGTACGAGCAGTACTTC
j_call: TRBJ2-7
clone_size: -
v_call: TRBV7-2
d_call: TRBD2

cdr3_aa: CAITRAIVYVYEQYF
cdr3_nt: TGTGCCATCACTAGGGCCATCGTTTATGTCTACGAGCAGTACTTC
j_call: TRBJ2-7
clone_size: -
v_call: TRBV10-3
d_call: -

cdr3_aa: CASRGQPGNTIYF
cdr3_nt: TGTGCCAGTAGGGGACAGCCTGGAAACACCATATATTTT
j_call: TRBJ1-3
clone_size: -
v_call: TRBV28
d_call: TRBD1

cdr3_aa: CALTSPQFF
cdr3_nt: TGTGCCTTGACTAGCCCACAGTTCTTC
j_call: TRBJ2-1
clone_size: once
v_call: TRBV30
d_call: TRBD2

cdr3_aa: CASSPGLSYNEQFF
cdr3_nt: TGTGCCAGCAGCCCGGGACTCTCCTACAATGAGCAGTTCTTC
j_call: TRBJ2-1
clone_size: -
v_call: TRBV7-8
d_call: -

cdr3_aa: CASSNRVNTGELFF
cdr3_nt: TGTGCCAGCAGTAACCGGGTGAACACCGGGGAGCTGTTTTTT
j_call: TRBJ2-2
clone_size: -
v_call: TRBV2
d_call: -

cdr3_aa: CASSQAGGLGGANVLTF
cdr3_nt: TGTGCCAGCTCCCAGGCAGGGGGCTTAGGTGGGGCCAACGTCCTGACTTTC
j_call: TRBJ2-6
clone_size: once
v_call: TRBV7-9
d_call: TRBD1

cdr3_aa: CASSIAGPLGPQHF
cdr3_nt: TGTGCCAGCAGTATCGCAGGGCCCCTCGGGCCCCAGCATTTT
j_call: TRBJ1-5
clone_size: -
v_call: TRBV28
d_call: -

cdr3_aa: CASSLGGPGVDTEAFF
cdr3_nt: TGTGCCAGCAGCTTGGGGGGCCCGGGTGTTGACACTGAAGCTTTCTTT
j_call: TRBJ1-1
clone_size: -
v_call: TRBV5-6
d_call: -

cdr3_aa: CASSLQKAGGNTIYF
cdr3_nt: TGTGCCAGCAGCCTCCAAAAAGCTGGTGGAAACACCATATATTTT
j_call: TRBJ1-3
clone_size: -
v_call: TRBV14
d_call: -

cdr3_aa: CASSLRTGANEKLFF
cdr3_nt: TGTGCCAGCTCACTTCGGACAGGGGCTAATGAAAAACTGTTTTTT
j_call: TRBJ1-4
clone_size: once
v_call: TRBV18
d_call: TRBD1